These 13 T cell receptor beta chains were all obtained from the same sample, sequenced in a study of neurological immune-mediated disorders. Via MiXCR, TCRdb re-called the 5' RACE reads, giving one row per CDR3 protein. The sample yields tens of thousands of distinct CDR3 sequences, 3.5% to 5.5% seen once. Sequencing was done on a sample of PBMCs. The receptor source for this set is a woman aged 60-75 years with multiple sclerosis.

This clonotype showed up many times. CDR3 DNA sequence: TGTGCCAGCAGCGCGGGTCGGGGGCGAGAGACCCAGTACTTC. It encodes CASSAGRGRETQYF. The chain employs TRBV7-6 and TRBJ2-5; D is perhaps TRBD1 or TRBD2 (6 bases each). Germline values: CDR1 SGHVS, CDR2 FNYEAQ. The CDR3 extends over 14 amino acids. V shed 5 bases and J shed 4 bases, with 14 bases lying between them.

This clonotype was recorded at least ten times. V and J are TRBV7-9 and TRBJ1-3, with D unresolved. Trimming cost V 6 bases and J 4 bases, with 13 bases left between them. CDR1 is SEHNR and CDR2 is FQNEAQ in the germline V gene (reference sequence). The CDR3 sequence is 14 residues long. The CDR3 protein is CASRGMTPGNTIYF. The CDR3 DNA follows: TGTGCCAGCAGAGGAATGACCCCCGGAAACACCATATATTTT.

This clonotype came up many times. The chain recombines TRBV15 with TRBJ1-1; D is uncertain. This CDR3 comprises 14 residues. CDR1 is LNHNV, CDR2 YYDKDF, per germline (reference sequence). The germline V and J ends were trimmed by 0 bases and 3 bases, with 8 bases remaining between them. The CDR3 is CATSRDRADTEAFF. As DNA, the CDR3 is TGTGCCACCAGCAGAGATCGGGCGGACACTGAAGCTTTCTTT.

This clonotype was counted many times. V gene TRBV5-1 combines with J gene TRBJ2-3; D is undetermined. The germline gives CDR1 SGHRS, CDR2 YFSETQ. The CDR3 contains 14 residues. V was clipped by 0 bases and J by 0 bases, with 5 bases between them. The CDR3 sequence: CASSLEGSTDTQYF. The CDR3 DNA is TGCGCCAGCAGCTTGGAGGGCAGCACAGATACGCAGTATTTT. Full variable domain (missing parts from reference TRBV5-1 and TRBJ2-3): KAGVTQTPRYLIKTRGQQVTLSCSPISGHRSVSWYQQTPGQGLQFLFEYFSETQRNKGNFPGRFSGRQFSNSRSEMNVSTLELGDSALYLCASSLEGSTDTQYFGPGTRLTVL.

Ten or more counts support this clonotype. The rearrangement uses TRBV4-3 and TRBJ2-2, with D hard to call. This CDR3 contains 15 residues. Germline CDR1 and CDR2: LGHNA and YSLEER. The V end lost 0 bases, the J end lost 6 bases, and 11 bases lay between the germline ends. For the CDR3, the DNA is TGCGCCAGCAGCCAAGATCTTAACCGCCCCGGGGAGCTGTTTTTT. Its translation is CASSQDLNRPGELFF.

The table lists this clonotype with many counts. V is TRBV2 and J is TRBJ1-1, with D perhaps TRBD1 (5 bases). Trimming took off 4 bases at V and 4 bases at J, with 13 bases between the two ends. Per the germline V gene, CDR1 is SNHLY and CDR2 is FYNNEI. The CDR3 extends over 14 amino acids. This CDR3 is CASSVRDGFTEAFF. CDR3 bases: TGTGCCAGCAGTGTCCGGGACGGATTCACTGAAGCTTTCTTT. Variable domain in full (rest from reference TRBV2 and TRBJ1-1): EPEVTQTPSHQVTQMGQEVILRCVPISNHLYFYWYRQILGQKVEFLVSFYNNEISEKSEIFDDQFSVERPDGSNFTLKIRSTKLEDSAMYFCASSVRDGFTEAFFGQGTRLTVV.

V is TRBV5-1 and J is TRBJ2-5; no firm D call. The CDR3 has 15 amino acids. Germline CDR1 is SGHRS and CDR2 is YFSETQ. The V gene lost 0 bases and the J gene lost 3 bases, with 12 bases spanning the gap. The CDR3 DNA follows: TGCGCCAGCAGCTTGGAAGGTTCGGCTGAAGAGACCCAGTACTTC. Its protein is CASSLEGSAEETQYF.

This clonotype was counted a few times. The chain joins TRBV30 to TRBJ2-7; D might be TRBD1 or TRBD2, each matching 5 bases. This CDR3 has 13 residues. CDR1 is GTSNPN, CDR2 SVGIG, per germline (reference sequence). V was trimmed by 2 bases and J by 6 bases, leaving 14 bases between them. The CDR3 is CAWSSQVGGEQYF. The CDR3 nucleotides read TGTGCCTGGAGTTCACAGGTTGGAGGCGAGCAGTACTTC.

This clonotype was observed many times. The rearrangement uses TRBV28 and TRBJ2-1; 11 bases map to TRBD2. V lost 8 bases to trimming and J lost 9 bases; unmatched junction nucleotides: 12. CDR3 length equals 15 residues. The V gene's germline CDR1 is MDHEN and CDR2 SYDVKM. The CDR3 here is CASSPSGGYVAEQFF. The CDR3 region has the DNA TGTGCCAGCTCCCCTAGCGGGGGGTATGTCGCTGAGCAGTTCTTC.

This rearrangement joins TRBV7-2 to TRBJ1-2; possibly TRBD1 for D (5 bases). The CDR3 covers 12 residues. The ends were cut back, 5 bases at V and 9 bases at J, with 13 bases in the middle. CDR1 is SGHTA, CDR2 FQGNSA, per germline. CDR3 sequence reads: CASSLGEASYTF. DNA for the CDR3: TGTGCCAGCAGCCTGGGGGAGGCGAGCTACACCTTC.

This clonotype was seen many times. V and J are TRBV5-1 and TRBJ2-1, with TRBD2 matching 11 bases. With 0 bases clipped from V and 6 bases from J, the junction kept 2 bases outside the gene matches. In germline, CDR1 is SGHRS, CDR2 YFSETQ. This CDR3 is built from 15 residues. The CDR3 DNA sequence: TGCGCCAGCAGCTTGGATCTAGCGGGAGGCAATGAGCAGTTCTTC. Encoded protein: CASSLDLAGGNEQFF.

This clonotype was detected ten times or more. This chain connects TRBV6-5 to TRBJ1-4, with a possible D match to TRBD1 (5 bases). This CDR3 is built from 18 residues. Germline V gene data show CDR1 as MNHEY and CDR2 as SVGAGI. With 0 bases removed from V and 1 base from J, the gap between germline ends came to 15 bases. The DNA of the CDR3 is TGTGCCAGCAGTTACTCGGGACGAACGGACGGAACTAATGAAAAACTGTTTTTT. Protein: CASSYSGRTDGTNEKLFF.

The sample holds many counts of this clonotype. The J gene is TRBJ2-1, the V gene TRBV12-3 or TRBV12-4; 7 positions match TRBD2. Unmatched junction bases numbered 3, after V lost 4 bases and J lost 6 bases. The CDR3 extends over 13 amino acids. CDR3 sequence: CASSSTSANEQFF. DNA of the CDR3: TGTGCCAGCAGTTCAACTAGCGCCAATGAGCAGTTCTTC.